This T cell receptor beta chain was observed in a study of shared clonotypes between healthy human individuals. Naive CD4+ cells were CD45RA-selected; the remaining cells were memory. The germline V and J ends were trimmed by 2 bases and 0 bases, with 8 bases remaining between them. The CDR3 is 15 residues long. Germline V gives CDR1 LNHDA, CDR2 SQIVND (reference sequence). The assay was immunoSEQ multiplex PCR, and TCRdb's table has in-frame clones only and misses some. The table shows 2 million to 3 million clones, with 80% to 95% occurring only once. This TCR derives from a man between 18 and 29 years old in good health. Some clones in this sample may be carry-over from other donors' samples. The sequencing sample was made of naive CD4+ T cells from PBMCs. Subset described: CD45RA+ positively selected. The rearrangement uses TRBV19 and TRBJ1-5; D is ambiguous. This chain's CDR3 is CASSIIQYSNQPQHF. The CDR3 coding sequence is TGTGCCAGTAGTATAATCCAGTATAGCAATCAGCCCCAGCATTTT.